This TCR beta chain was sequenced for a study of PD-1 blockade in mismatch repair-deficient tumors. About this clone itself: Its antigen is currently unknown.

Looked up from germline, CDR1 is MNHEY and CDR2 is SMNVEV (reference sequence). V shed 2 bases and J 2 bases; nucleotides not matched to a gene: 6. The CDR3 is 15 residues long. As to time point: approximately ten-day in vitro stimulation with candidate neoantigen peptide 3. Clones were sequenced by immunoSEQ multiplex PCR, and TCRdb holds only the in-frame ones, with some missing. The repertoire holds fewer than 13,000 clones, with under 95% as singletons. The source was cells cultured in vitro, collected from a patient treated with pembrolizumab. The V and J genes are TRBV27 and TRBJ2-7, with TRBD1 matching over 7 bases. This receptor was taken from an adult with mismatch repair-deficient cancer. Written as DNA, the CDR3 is TGTGCCAGCAGTTTAGGACAGGAGCTTACCTACGAGCAGTACTTC. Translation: CASSLGQELTYEQYF.